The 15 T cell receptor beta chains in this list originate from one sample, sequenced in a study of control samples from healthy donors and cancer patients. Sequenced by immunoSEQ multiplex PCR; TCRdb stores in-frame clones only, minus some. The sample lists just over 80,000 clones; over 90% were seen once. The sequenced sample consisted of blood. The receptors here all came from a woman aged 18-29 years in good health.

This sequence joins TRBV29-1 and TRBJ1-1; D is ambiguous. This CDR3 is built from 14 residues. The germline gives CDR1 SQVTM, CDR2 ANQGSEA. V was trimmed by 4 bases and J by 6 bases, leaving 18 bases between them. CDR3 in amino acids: CSVVVLGGRAEAFF. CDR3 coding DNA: TGCAGCGTTGTGGTCCTGGGTGGGAGGGCTGAAGCTTTCTTT.

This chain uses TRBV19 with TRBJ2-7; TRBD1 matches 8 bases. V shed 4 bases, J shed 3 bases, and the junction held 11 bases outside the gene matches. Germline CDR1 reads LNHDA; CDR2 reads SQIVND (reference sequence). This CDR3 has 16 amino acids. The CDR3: CASSTGTGFSHYEQYF. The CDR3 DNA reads TGTGCCAGTAGTACCGGGACAGGATTTTCCCACTACGAGCAGTACTTC.

CDR3 amino acids: CASSIGREYYNEQFF. CDR3 DNA: TGTGCCAGTAGTATAGGTAGGGAGTACTACAATGAGCAGTTCTTC. The chain carries TRBV19 and TRBJ2-1, with D tentatively TRBD2 (5 bases). V was pared by 1 base and J by 3 bases, with 10 bases between. The length of the CDR3 is 15 residues. Germline lookup yields CDR1 LNHDA and CDR2 SQIVND (reference sequence).

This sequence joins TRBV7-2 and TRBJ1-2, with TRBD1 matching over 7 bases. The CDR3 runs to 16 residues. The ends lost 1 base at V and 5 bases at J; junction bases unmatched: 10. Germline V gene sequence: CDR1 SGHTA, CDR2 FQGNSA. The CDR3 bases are TGTGCCAGCAGCTTAGAGTCCCACGGGACAGCATATGGCTACACCTTC. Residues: CASSLESHGTAYGYTF.

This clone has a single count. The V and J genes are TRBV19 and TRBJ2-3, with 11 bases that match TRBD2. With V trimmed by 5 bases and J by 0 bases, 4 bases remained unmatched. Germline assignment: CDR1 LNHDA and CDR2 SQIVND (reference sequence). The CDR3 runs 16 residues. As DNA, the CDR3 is TGTGCCAGTAGTTCCCGGACTAGCGGGAGCACAGATACGCAGTATTTT. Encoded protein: CASSSRTSGSTDTQYF.

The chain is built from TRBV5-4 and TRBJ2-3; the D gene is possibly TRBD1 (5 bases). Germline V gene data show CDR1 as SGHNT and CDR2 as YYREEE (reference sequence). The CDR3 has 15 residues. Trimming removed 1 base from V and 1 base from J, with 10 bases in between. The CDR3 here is CASSLNVGRTDTQYF. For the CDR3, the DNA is TGTGCCAGCAGCTTGAATGTGGGGCGCACAGATACGCAGTATTTT.

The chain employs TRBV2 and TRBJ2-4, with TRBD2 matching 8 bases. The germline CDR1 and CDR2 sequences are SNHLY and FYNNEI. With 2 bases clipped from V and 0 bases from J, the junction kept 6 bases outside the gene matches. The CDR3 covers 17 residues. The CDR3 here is CASSELGLAGAKNIQYF. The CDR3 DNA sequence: TGTGCCAGCAGTGAATTAGGGCTAGCGGGAGCCAAAAACATTCAGTACTTC. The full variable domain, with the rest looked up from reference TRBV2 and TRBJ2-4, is EPEVTQTPSHQVTQMGQEVILRCVPISNHLYFYWYRQILGQKVEFLVSFYNNEISEKSEIFDDQFSVERPDGSNFTLKIRSTKLEDSAMYFCASSELGLAGAKNIQYFGAGTRLSVL.

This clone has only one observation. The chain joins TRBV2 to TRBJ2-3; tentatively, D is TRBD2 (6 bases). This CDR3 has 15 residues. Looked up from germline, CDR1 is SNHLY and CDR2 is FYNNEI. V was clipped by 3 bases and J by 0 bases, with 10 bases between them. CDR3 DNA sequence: TGTGCCAGCAGTGATGGCGGGGCGAGCACAGATACGCAGTATTTT. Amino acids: CASSDGGASTDTQYF.

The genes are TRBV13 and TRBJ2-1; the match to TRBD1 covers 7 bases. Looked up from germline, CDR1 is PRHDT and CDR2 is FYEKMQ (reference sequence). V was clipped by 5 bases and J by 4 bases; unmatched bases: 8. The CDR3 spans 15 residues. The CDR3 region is CASSPDGTDYNEQFF. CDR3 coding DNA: TGTGCCAGCAGCCCCGACGGGACAGATTACAATGAGCAGTTCTTC.

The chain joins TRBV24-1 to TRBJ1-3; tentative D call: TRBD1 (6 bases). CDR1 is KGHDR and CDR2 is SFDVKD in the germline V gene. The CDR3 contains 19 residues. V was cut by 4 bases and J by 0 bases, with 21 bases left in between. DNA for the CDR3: TGTGCCACCAGTGAGGGGGGCAGAGAGCTTGTTGGCTCTGGAAACACCATATATTTT. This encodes CATSEGGRELVGSGNTIYF.

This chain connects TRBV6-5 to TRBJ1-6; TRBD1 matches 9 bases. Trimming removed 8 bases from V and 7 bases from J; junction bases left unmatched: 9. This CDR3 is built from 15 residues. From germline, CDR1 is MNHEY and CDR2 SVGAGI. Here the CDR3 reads CASYAWTGENSPLHF. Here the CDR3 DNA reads TGTGCCAGCTACGCTTGGACAGGGGAAAATTCACCCCTCCACTTT.

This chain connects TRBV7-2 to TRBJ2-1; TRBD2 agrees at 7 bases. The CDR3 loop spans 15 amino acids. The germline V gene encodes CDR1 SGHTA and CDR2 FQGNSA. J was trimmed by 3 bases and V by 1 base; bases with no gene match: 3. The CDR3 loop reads CASSLGLADYNEQFF. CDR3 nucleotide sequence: TGTGCCAGCAGCTTAGGTCTAGCGGACTACAATGAGCAGTTCTTC.

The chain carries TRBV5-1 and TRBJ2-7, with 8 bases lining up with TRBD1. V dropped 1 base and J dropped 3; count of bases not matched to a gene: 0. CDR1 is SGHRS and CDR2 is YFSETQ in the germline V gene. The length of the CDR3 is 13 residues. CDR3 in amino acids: CASSLTGGYEQYF. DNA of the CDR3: TGCGCCAGCAGCTTGACAGGGGGCTACGAGCAGTACTTC.

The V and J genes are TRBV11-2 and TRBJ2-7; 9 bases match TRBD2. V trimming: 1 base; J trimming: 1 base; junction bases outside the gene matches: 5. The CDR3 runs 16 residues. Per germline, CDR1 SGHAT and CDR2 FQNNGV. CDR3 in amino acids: CASSLGREGRSYEQYF. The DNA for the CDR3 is TGTGCCAGCAGCTTAGGGCGGGAGGGACGGTCCTACGAGCAGTACTTC.

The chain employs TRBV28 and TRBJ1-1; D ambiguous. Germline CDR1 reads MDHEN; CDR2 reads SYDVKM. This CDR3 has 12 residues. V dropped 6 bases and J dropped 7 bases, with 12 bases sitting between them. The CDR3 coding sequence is TGTGCCAGCAGGCTCCGAACGGGTGAAGCTTTCTTT. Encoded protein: CASRLRTGEAFF.